Following are 24 T cell receptor beta chains from one sample sequenced in a study of T-cell reconstitution after alpha-beta-depleted transplantation in children. A TCRbeta library incorporating unique molecular identifiers was prepared. One entry per CDR3 protein results from TCRdb running MiXCR on the PCR reads. Here the sample spans a few hundred thousand distinct CDR3 sequences, around 19% being singletons. This specimen consisted of PBMCs from the stem cell graft donor, obtained from the stem cell graft. The source is a human donor who donated a stem cell graft to a child with acute lymphoblastic leukemia.

This rearrangement joins TRBV9 to TRBJ1-1; D not certain. The germline V and J ends were trimmed by 0 bases and 3 bases, with 6 bases remaining between them. Germline CDR1 and CDR2: SGDLS and YYNGEE. The CDR3 loop spans 13 amino acids. Here the CDR3 reads CASSVEGDTEAFF. CDR3 bases: TGTGCCAGCAGCGTAGAGGGAGACACTGAAGCTTTCTTT.

The rearrangement joins TRBV9 to TRBJ2-1; D might be TRBD1 (6 bases). Trimming shortened V by 2 bases and J by 2 bases, and 11 bases separated the two germline ends. This CDR3 spans 15 amino acids. Germline loops: CDR1 SGDLS, CDR2 YYNGEE. CDR3 sequence (DNA): TGTGCCAGCAGCGTGGACAGCCCCACCTACAATGAGCAGTTCTTC. This codes for CASSVDSPTYNEQFF.

The chain employs TRBV5-8 and TRBJ2-7, with D perhaps TRBD1 (5 bases). Germline V CDR1 and CDR2: SGHTS, YDEGEE. The CDR3 is 15 amino acids. Trimming shortened V by 2 bases and J by 1 base, and 13 bases separated the two germline ends. CDR3 amino acids: CASSFAPAGSYEQYF. The CDR3 DNA sequence: TGTGCCAGCAGCTTTGCACCCGCAGGGTCCTACGAGCAGTACTTC. The whole variable domain, filled in from reference TRBV5-8 and TRBJ2-7, reads EAGVTQSPTHLIKTRGQQATLRCSPISGHTSVYWYQQALGLGLQFLLWYDEGEERNRGNFPPRFSGRQFPNYSSELNVNALELEDSALYLCASSFAPAGSYEQYFGPGTRLTVT.

The chain couples TRBV6-4 to TRBJ2-1; TRBD2 matches at 8 bases. V was pared by 2 bases and J by 5 bases, with 5 bases of the junction left unmatched. Germline V lookup: CDR1 MRHNA, CDR2 SNTAGT. This CDR3 contains 15 residues. This CDR3 reads CASSDSGSSNNEQFF. DNA for the CDR3: TGTGCCAGCAGTGACAGCGGGAGTAGTAACAATGAGCAGTTCTTC.

This sequence joins TRBV4-1 and TRBJ1-2; 10 bases are shared with TRBD1. The ends lost 0 bases at V and 6 bases at J; junction bases unmatched: 4. Germline loops: CDR1 MGHRA, CDR2 YSYEKL. This CDR3 is 15 amino acids long. CDR3: CASSQDFGTGDGYTF. CDR3 nucleotide sequence: TGCGCCAGCAGCCAAGATTTTGGGACAGGGGATGGCTACACCTTC.

The rearrangement uses TRBV3-1 and TRBJ2-5, with TRBD2 identical over 10 bases. The CDR3 has 17 amino acids. Per germline, CDR1 LGHDT and CDR2 YNNKEL (reference sequence). The V segment lost 0 bases and the J segment 2 bases; nucleotides outside the gene matches: 6. In DNA form, the CDR3 reads TGTGCCAGCAGCCAAGATGGAATAGCGGGAGGTCAAGAGACCCAGTACTTC. As protein: CASSQDGIAGGQETQYF.

V gene TRBV27 combines with J gene TRBJ1-6, with 8 bases identical to TRBD1. Germline V gene data show CDR1 as MNHEY and CDR2 as SMNVEV (reference sequence). Losses at the gene ends were 4 bases for V and 0 bases for J; bases not matched to a gene: 8. The CDR3 sequence is 18 residues long. The CDR3: CASSYDRGGGSYNSPLHF. CDR3 in DNA: TGTGCCAGCAGTTACGACAGGGGCGGGGGCTCCTATAATTCACCCCTCCACTTT.

This clonotype was detected once. The DNA for the CDR3 is TGCGCCAGCAGCTTGGAGGTAGGGGGCGGCGAGACCCAGTACTTC. It translates to CASSLEVGGGETQYF. The chain couples TRBV5-1 to TRBJ2-5, with 7 positions matching TRBD1. Germline V gene lookup returns CDR1 SGHRS and CDR2 YFSETQ. The CDR3 runs to 15 residues. J was trimmed by 5 bases and V by 0 bases; bases with no gene match: 7.

The chain links TRBV6-4 to TRBJ2-3; the match to TRBD2 covers 7 bases. There are 16 residues in the CDR3. Germline V gene lookup returns CDR1 MRHNA and CDR2 SNTAGT. The V and J ends lost 2 bases and 2 bases, in that order; junction bases with no gene match: 7. The CDR3 reads CASSDGGGQDTDTQYF. The CDR3 nucleotides read TGTGCCAGCAGTGACGGGGGAGGGCAAGACACAGATACGCAGTATTTT.

The J gene is TRBJ2-7, the V gene TRBV20-1, with D maybe TRBD2 (5 bases). Germline V CDR1 and CDR2: DFQATT, SNEGSKA (reference sequence). The V end was cut by 6 bases, the J end by 4 bases, with 16 bases between. This CDR3 spans 13 amino acids. The CDR3 nucleotides are TGCAGTGCGCGAGGGTACGCCAATTACGAGCAGTACTTC. Encoded protein: CSARGYANYEQYF.

This clonotype came up a few times. The CDR3 sequence is CATSDPGGADTQYF. In DNA form, the CDR3 reads TGTGCCACCAGTGACCCGGGGGGCGCAGATACGCAGTATTTT. The genes are TRBV24-1 and TRBJ2-3; a possible D gene is TRBD2 (7 bases). The CDR3 totals 14 residues. Trimming took off 4 bases at V and 4 bases at J, with 11 bases between the two ends. The germline CDR1 and CDR2 sequences are KGHDR and SFDVKD.

The rearrangement joins TRBV12-3 or TRBV12-4 to TRBJ2-1; 7 bases match TRBD2. Germline trimming cut 3 bases from V and 8 bases from J; bases unmatched to any gene: 10. The CDR3 is made up of 15 amino acids. The CDR3 sequence: CASSFTRGSLDEQFF. The CDR3 DNA reads TGTGCCAGCAGTTTCACTCGCGGGAGTCTCGATGAGCAGTTCTTC.

This clonotype was counted between two and nine times. J is TRBJ2-2 and V is TRBV7-2, with 7 bases fitting TRBD2. Germline loops: CDR1 SGHTA, CDR2 FQGNSA. The CDR3 sequence is 16 residues long. The ends lost 1 base at V and 6 bases at J; junction bases unmatched: 8. The CDR3 coding sequence is TGTGCCAGCAGCTTAGGGAGGCTAGCGGCAGCCGGGGAGCTGTTTTTT. Translation gives CASSLGRLAAAGELFF.

This clonotype was seen only a few times. This chain connects TRBV4-1 to TRBJ1-5; maybe TRBD1 (6 bases). Per germline, CDR1 MGHRA and CDR2 YSYEKL. V lost 1 base to trimming and J lost 7 bases, with 14 bases between them. The CDR3 is made up of 15 amino acids. CDR3 sequence: CASSQVGGLGQPQHF. The DNA for the CDR3 is TGCGCCAGCAGCCAAGTAGGGGGGCTGGGACAGCCCCAGCATTTT.

This clonotype was counted between two and nine times. The V gene is TRBV9, the J gene TRBJ1-1; no reliable D call. Germline V lookup: CDR1 SGDLS, CDR2 YYNGEE. The CDR3 sequence is 17 residues long. Deletions cut 4 bases from V and 1 base from J, with 20 bases between. CDR3 in amino acids: CASSPVAIPDPNTEAFF. For the CDR3, the DNA is TGTGCCAGCAGCCCCGTGGCCATCCCGGACCCGAACACTGAAGCTTTCTTT.

The chain employs TRBV12-3 or TRBV12-4 and TRBJ2-1, with TRBD2 matching 10 bases. J lost 6 bases, V lost 5 bases, and 10 bases had no gene match. This CDR3 has 16 amino acids. This CDR3 reads CASSGTGTSAINEQFF. Here the CDR3 DNA reads TGTGCCAGCAGTGGAACCGGGACTAGCGCCATCAATGAGCAGTTCTTC.

In this sample, this clonotype turned up a few times. This chain joins TRBV6-6 and TRBJ1-2; D may be TRBD1 (5 bases). Germline V CDR1 and CDR2: MNHNY, SVGAGI (reference sequence). The CDR3 sequence is 13 residues long. Between the trimmed V and J ends, which lost 7 bases and 4 bases, there was a span of 13 bases. CDR3 DNA: TGTGCCAGCACCGCGGACACTCTCTATGGCTACACCTTC. This translates into CASTADTLYGYTF.

The chain employs TRBV29-1 and TRBJ1-3, with 7 bases identical to TRBD1. CDR3 size: 13 residues. Trimming at V came to 6 bases and at J to 4 bases, leaving 6 bases not matched to a gene. Germline values: CDR1 SQVTM, CDR2 ANQGSEA. The CDR3 nucleotides are TGCAGCGTACCGACAGGGACGGGAAACACCATATATTTT. This gives the protein CSVPTGTGNTIYF.

This clonotype was seen more than once but under ten times. The chain uses TRBV7-9 and TRBJ2-5; D unresolved. V was shortened by 1 base and J by 0 bases, with 9 bases between the two germline ends. Germline-derived CDR1 and CDR2 are SEHNR and FQNEAQ (reference sequence). This CDR3 has 15 amino acids. CDR3: CASSLGITYQETQYF. In DNA form, the CDR3 reads TGTGCCAGCAGCTTAGGAATCACTTACCAAGAGACCCAGTACTTC.

This clonotype was recorded only once. The V call is TRBV15, the J call TRBJ2-3; D assignment may be TRBD1 or TRBD2 (5 bases each). Looked up from germline, CDR1 is LNHNV and CDR2 is YYDKDF (reference sequence). The germline V and J ends were trimmed by 3 bases and 3 bases, with 16 bases remaining between them. This CDR3 has 16 residues. CDR3 protein: CATSRQMGTSTDTQYF. The DNA for the CDR3 is TGTGCCACCAGCAGGCAGATGGGGACCTCAACAGATACGCAGTATTTT.

V usage is TRBV5-1 and J usage is TRBJ2-5; TRBD2 aligns across 9 bases. CDR1 SGHRS and CDR2 YFSETQ come from the germline V gene. Trimming at V came to 4 bases and at J to 4 bases, leaving 5 bases not matched to a gene. The CDR3 contains 14 residues. This CDR3 is CASSPPSGIETQYF. CDR3 DNA sequence: TGCGCCAGCAGCCCGCCTAGCGGGATAGAGACCCAGTACTTC.

This chain connects TRBV9 to TRBJ2-1; D is ambiguous. Trimming shortened V by 4 bases and J by 10 bases, and 15 bases separated the two germline ends. Germline loops: CDR1 SGDLS, CDR2 YYNGEE. The CDR3 has 13 amino acids. CDR3 sequence reads: CASSPSNGIEQFF. For the CDR3, the DNA is TGTGCCAGCAGCCCCAGTAACGGCATCGAGCAGTTCTTC.

The chain employs TRBV11-2 and TRBJ2-3; 7 bases are a match to TRBD1. The J segment lost 4 bases and the V segment lost 5 bases, leaving 15 bases of the junction unmatched. The V gene's germline CDR1 is SGHAT and CDR2 FQNNGV. The CDR3 is 17 residues long. As DNA, the CDR3 is TGTGCCAGCAGCGCCTACAGGGGCCTCAGGGGCCCAGATACGCAGTATTTT. It encodes CASSAYRGLRGPDTQYF.

This clonotype was detected a few times. The gene calls are TRBV6-1 and TRBJ2-7; a possible D gene is TRBD2 (5 bases). The CDR3 totals 14 residues. CDR1 and CDR2 from the germline V gene are MNHNS and SASEGT. V shed 10 bases and J shed 4 bases, with 20 bases lying between them. The CDR3 protein is CATSQSGIVYEQYF. The CDR3 bases are TGTGCCACCTCCCAGTCGGGGATAGTATACGAGCAGTACTTC.